The entry that follows covers one T cell receptor (beta chain) sequence. The antigen is undetermined. The donors comprised healthy bone marrow donors. The V gene end was trimmed by 1 base and the J gene end by 4 bases; junction bases not matched to a gene: 6. Germline CDR1 LNHDA, CDR2 SQIVND (reference sequence). The CDR3 spans 16 residues. These data come from a study of cytomegalovirus exposure and HLA in healthy donors. Background on the study: In a previous analysis, about 100 million unique TCR beta sequences were found from roughly 200 million T cells. General observations from the study: Several V segments, TRBV6-2 and TRBV6-3 among them, could not be told apart and were dropped. A prior analysis recorded that most TCR beta V segments were productive about 87% or about 30% of the time.

With 60 Vbeta and 13 Jbeta primers, the PCR was carried out. Some clones are missing from TCRdb's copy, which holds only in-frame ones; the method was immunoSEQ multiplex PCR. The table has some 180,000 clones, 76% seen once; the top ten hold 1.5% to 2%. The chain combines TRBV19 with TRBJ1-1, with 10 bases matching TRBD1. This TCR was recovered from a man younger than 35 in good health and CMV-seronegative. Sequencing used PBMCs. The CDR3 loop is CASSIAGQGTSTEAFF. The CDR3 DNA follows: TGTGCCAGTAGTATAGCGGGACAGGGGACAAGCACTGAAGCTTTCTTT.